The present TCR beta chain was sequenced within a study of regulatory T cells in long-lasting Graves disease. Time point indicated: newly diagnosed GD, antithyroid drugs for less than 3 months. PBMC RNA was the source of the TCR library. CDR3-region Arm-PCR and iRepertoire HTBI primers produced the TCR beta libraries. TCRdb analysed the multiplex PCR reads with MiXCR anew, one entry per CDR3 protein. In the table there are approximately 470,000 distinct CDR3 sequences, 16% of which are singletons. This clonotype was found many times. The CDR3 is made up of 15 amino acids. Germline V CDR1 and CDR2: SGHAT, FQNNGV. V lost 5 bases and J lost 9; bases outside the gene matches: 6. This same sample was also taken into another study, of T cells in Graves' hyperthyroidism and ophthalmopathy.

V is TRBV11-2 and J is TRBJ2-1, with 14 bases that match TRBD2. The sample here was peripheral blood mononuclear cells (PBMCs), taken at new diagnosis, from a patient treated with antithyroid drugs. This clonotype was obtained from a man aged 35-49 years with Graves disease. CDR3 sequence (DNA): TGTGCCAGCAGCCAGGGACTAGCGGGAGAGTCTGAGCAGTTCTTC. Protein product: CASSQGLAGESEQFF.